Below are 10 T cell receptor beta chains sequenced from a single sample in a study of CD8+CD57+ T cells in acquired aplastic anemia. According to the study, genomic DNA was the template for TCR beta VDJ and CDR3 profiling. Via MiXCR, TCRdb re-called the reads, giving one row per CDR3 protein. The table has approximately 470,000 distinct CDR3 sequences, less than 35% seen once; the top ten hold 0.8% to 0.85%. Previously, flow cytometry had revealed CD8+CD57+ cell expansion in the patients chosen for sequencing. The material sequenced was sorted CD4+, CD8+, or CD8+CD57+ T cells (not recorded which) from PBMCs. The receptors originated from a human donor with aplastic anemia.

This clonotype was observed at least ten times. The V gene is TRBV7-2, the J gene TRBJ2-1; D is undetermined. The germline V gene encodes CDR1 SGHTA and CDR2 FQGNSA. V lost 5 bases, J lost 13 bases, and 6 bases lay in between. This CDR3 has 9 amino acids. The chain's CDR3 is CASSPIQFF. Here the CDR3 DNA reads TGTGCCAGCAGCCCGATCCAGTTCTTC.

The chain joins TRBV4-2 to TRBJ2-4, with TRBD1 as a possible D gene (6 bases). CDR3 size: 19 residues. Trimming removed 4 bases from V and 0 bases from J, with 22 bases in between. Germline CDR1 and CDR2: LGHNA and YNFKEQ. CDR3 amino acids: CASSPNAGLGALAKNIQYF. The CDR3 nucleotides are TGTGCCAGCAGCCCCAACGCCGGGCTGGGGGCCTTAGCCAAAAACATTCAGTACTTC.

The sample holds many counts of this clonotype. The chain has TRBV4-2 and TRBJ2-7, with 7 bases identical to TRBD2. Trimming cost V 0 bases and J 3 bases; bases outside gene matches: 5. CDR1 is LGHNA and CDR2 is YNFKEQ in the germline V gene. CDR3 length: 15 amino acids. The CDR3 loop reads CASSQDGGGNYEQYF. CDR3 sequence (DNA): TGTGCCAGCAGCCAAGACGGCGGGGGAAACTACGAGCAGTACTTC.

This clonotype was observed at least ten times. CDR3 sequence reads: CASRTDRANAGELFF. The CDR3, as DNA: TGTGCCAGCAGGACCGACAGGGCTAACGCCGGGGAGCTGTTTTTT. The chain combines TRBV2 with TRBJ2-2; 7 nucleotides align to TRBD1. Germline V gene lookup returns CDR1 SNHLY and CDR2 FYNNEI. J gave up 6 bases and V 6 bases, and 10 bases lay outside the gene matches. The CDR3 length is 15 residues.

At least ten counts were recorded for this clonotype. The chain joins TRBV2 to TRBJ2-5; D is uncertain. This CDR3 is 13 amino acids long. Germline CDR1 SNHLY, CDR2 FYNNEI. The ends were cut back, 8 bases at V and 2 bases at J, with 12 bases in the middle. DNA of the CDR3: TGTGCCAGCGCGCTGCGAGGACAAGAGACCCAGTACTTC. Translated: CASALRGQETQYF.

The sample holds a few counts of this clonotype. This may stem from a read error, because a much larger clone lies one nucleotide away. J is TRBJ2-3 and V is TRBV29-1; D perhaps matches TRBD2 (5 bases). Germline CDR1 reads SQVTM; CDR2 reads ANQGSEA. The CDR3 spans 12 residues. The CDR3 nucleotides are TGCAGCGTTGACGAGGGAAAAGATACGCGGTATTTT. Translating it yields CSVDEGKDTRYF.

This clonotype was counted many times. This chain connects TRBV11-2 to TRBJ1-2, with TRBD1 matching over 8 bases. Germline CDR1 reads SGHAT; CDR2 reads FQNNGV. V gave up 5 bases and J gave up 8 bases; unmatched junction bases: 4. CDR3 length: 12 amino acids. The CDR3 loop is CASSADRGGYTF. The CDR3, as DNA: TGTGCCAGCAGCGCTGACAGGGGCGGCTACACCTTC.

This clonotype has only a few counts. One end of the junction fails to match germline, which may point to a read error. The CDR3 region has the DNA TGTGCCGGTAGTAAGGGGCAGGACGAGCAGTACTTC. Translated: CAGSKGQDEQYF. This chain connects TRBV19 to TRBJ2-7, with D maybe TRBD1 (5 bases). CDR1 is LNHDA and CDR2 is SQIVND in the germline V gene (reference sequence). CDR3 size: 12 residues.

The chain is built from TRBV25-1 and TRBJ2-1; 10 bases align to TRBD2. Trimming took 6 bases from V and 3 from J; bases not matched to a gene: 5. The germline V gene has CDR1 MGHDK and CDR2 SYGVNS. The CDR3 runs to 15 residues. This chain's CDR3 is CASRPSGSYYNEQFF. CDR3 DNA sequence: TGTGCCAGCAGGCCTAGCGGGAGCTACTACAATGAGCAGTTCTTC.

Note on this clonotype: The germline gene is not matched at one end of the junction; a read error may be the cause. The chain links TRBV3-1 to TRBJ1-2; no definite D call. Germline CDR1 LGHDT, CDR2 YNNKEL (reference sequence). The CDR3 sequence is 17 residues long. CDR3 in amino acids: CASSPLMDGSQKGGHTF. The CDR3 region has the DNA TGTGCCAGCAGCCCTTTGATGGACGGGTCACAAAAGGGTGGCCACACCTTC.